Below are 28 T cell receptor beta chains sequenced from a single sample in a study of regulatory T cells in long-lasting Graves disease. Time point specified: persistent/refractory GD, antithyroid drugs over 5 years with positive TRAb. TCR sequences were obtained from RNA taken from PBMCs. Building of the TCR beta libraries involved iRepertoire HTBI primers and Arm-PCR of CDR3 regions. TCRdb independently ran MiXCR on the multiplex PCR reads; one entry per CDR3 protein. The sample lists more than 650,000 distinct CDR3 sequences, about 30% occurring once. The sequencing here drew on peripheral blood mononuclear cells (PBMCs), taken when the disease was refractory, from a patient treated with antithyroid drugs. These receptors were collected from a female donor with Graves disease.

This clonotype was seen only once. The V and J genes are TRBV5-1 and TRBJ2-7; D may match TRBD1 or TRBD2 (5 bases each). V was cut by 4 bases and J by 6 bases, with 11 bases left in between. Germline CDR1 SGHRS, CDR2 YFSETQ. The CDR3 runs to 12 residues. This CDR3 reads CASSVGTAEQYF. CDR3 DNA: TGCGCCAGCAGCGTCGGGACGGCCGAGCAGTACTTC.

This clonotype occurred many times. The chain couples TRBV3-1 to TRBJ1-4; 7 positions match TRBD1. CDR3 size: 15 residues. The germline CDR1 and CDR2 sequences are LGHDT and YNNKEL (reference sequence). V lost 1 base, J lost 6 bases, and 5 bases stayed unmatched. CDR3 nucleotides: TGTGCCAGCAGCCAAGGGACAGGACAGGATGAAAAACTGTTTTTT. It translates to CASSQGTGQDEKLFF.

As to this clonotype: This may be a read error: a much more frequent sequence differs by one nucleotide. The chain is built from TRBV28 and TRBJ2-7; D is unclear. Germline V gene lookup returns CDR1 MDHEN and CDR2 SYDVKM. The CDR3 is 12 residues long. V was shortened by 10 bases and J by 5 bases, with 15 bases between the two germline ends. This chain's CDR3 is CATYYFADEQYF. CDR3 bases: TGTGCCACCTATTACTTCGCCGACGAGCAGTACTTC.

In nucleotides, the CDR3 is TGTGCCAGCAGTGAAGTGAAGCCCCAGCATTTT. Translating it yields CASSEVKPQHF. The rearrangement joins TRBV6-1 to TRBJ1-5; D is unresolved. CDR3 length: 11 residues. Germline V gene sequence: CDR1 MNHNS, CDR2 SASEGT. Deletions cut 1 base from V and 8 bases from J, with 3 bases between.

Points on this clonotype: One junction end disagrees with the germline gene, perhaps due to a read error. This chain links TRBV12-3 or TRBV12-4 with TRBJ2-5; D unclear. This CDR3 comprises 12 residues. CDR3 in amino acids: CASKGFQEAQYF. Here the CDR3 DNA reads TGTGCCAGCAAGGGTTTCCAAGAGGCCCAGTACTTC.

This clonotype was seen a handful of times. The rearrangement links TRBV6-2 or TRBV6-3 to TRBJ2-5; D is uncertain. Germline assignment: CDR1 MNHEY and CDR2 SVGEGT. The CDR3 extends over 12 amino acids. V dropped 5 bases and J dropped 4 bases, with 8 bases sitting between them. Here the CDR3 reads CASSRRRETQYF. CDR3 sequence (DNA): TGTGCCAGCAGTCGGCGCCGAGAGACCCAGTACTTC.

This clonotype appeared many times. V gene TRBV2 combines with J gene TRBJ2-2; TRBD2 aligns across 8 bases. This CDR3 region has 15 residues. Trimming removed 3 bases from V and 7 bases from J; junction bases left unmatched: 7. Germline CDR1 reads SNHLY; CDR2 reads FYNNEI. The CDR3 sequence: CASSEGTSGIGELFF. CDR3 nucleotides: TGTGCCAGCAGTGAGGGGACTAGTGGGATCGGGGAGCTGTTTTTT.

The table lists this clonotype with a few counts. The chain has TRBV5-5 and TRBJ1-5; a possible D gene is TRBD1 (6 bases). With 7 bases removed from V and 14 bases from J, the gap between germline ends came to 19 bases. The CDR3 runs 12 residues. The germline V gene has CDR1 SGHKS and CDR2 YYEKEE (reference sequence). CDR3 loop: CASFQPGQKEHF. CDR3 DNA sequence: TGTGCCAGCTTTCAACCGGGACAAAAGGAGCATTTT.

This clonotype was observed a single time. The V and J genes are TRBV28 and TRBJ2-2, with 10 positions matching TRBD2. V was clipped by 6 bases and J by 4 bases; unmatched bases: 8. CDR3 length equals 16 residues. Per germline, CDR1 MDHEN and CDR2 SYDVKM. The CDR3: CASSHGTSATTGELFF. In nucleotides, the CDR3 is TGTGCCAGCAGCCACGGGACTAGCGCTACCACCGGGGAGCTGTTTTTT. Supplemented by reference TRBV28 and TRBJ2-2, the full variable domain reads DVKVTQSSRYLVKRTGEKVFLECVQDMDHENMFWYRQDPGLGLRLIYFSYDVKMKEKGDIPEGYSVSREKKERFSLILESASTNQTSMYLCASSHGTSATTGELFFGEGSRLTVL.

The sample holds a few counts of this clonotype. The chain links TRBV6-1 to TRBJ1-1; D is perhaps TRBD1 (6 bases). From germline, CDR1 is MNHNS and CDR2 SASEGT. The V gene lost 3 bases and the J gene lost 5 bases, with 16 bases spanning the gap. There are 15 residues in the CDR3. The chain's CDR3 is CASSDPSRGGTEAFF. In nucleotides, the CDR3 is TGTGCCAGCAGTGATCCTAGCAGGGGCGGTACTGAAGCTTTCTTT.

The chain recombines TRBV28 with TRBJ1-3; D may be TRBD1 (5 bases). Trimming took off 6 bases at V and 0 bases at J, with 15 bases between the two ends. CDR3 length equals 16 residues. CDR1 and CDR2 from the germline V gene are MDHEN and SYDVKM. The chain's CDR3 is CASSFLGPSSGNTIYF. The CDR3 DNA follows: TGTGCCAGCAGCTTTTTGGGGCCCAGCTCTGGAAACACCATATATTTT.

This clonotype has just a few counts. V and J are TRBV29-1 and TRBJ1-1; no reliable D call. The CDR3 runs to 11 residues. Germline CDR1 is SQVTM and CDR2 is ANQGSEA. Trimming took off 7 bases at V and 4 bases at J, with 10 bases between the two ends. The CDR3 reads CSADSGTEAFF. DNA for the CDR3: TGCAGCGCCGATTCAGGCACTGAAGCTTTCTTT.

This clonotype was counted between two and nine times. The genes are TRBV20-1 and TRBJ2-1; 8 nucleotides line up with TRBD2. The CDR3 sequence is 14 residues long. Germline CDR1 reads DFQATT; CDR2 reads SNEGSKA (reference sequence). With V trimmed by 1 base and J by 10 bases, 9 bases remained unmatched. CDR3: CSARVGREGREQFF. The CDR3 DNA is TGCAGTGCTAGAGTAGGACGGGAGGGCCGAGAGCAGTTCTTC.

With regard to this clonotype: A much more abundant neighbour one base away suggests this may be a read error. The rearrangement uses TRBV2 and TRBJ1-1; D possibly corresponds to TRBD1 (6 bases). Germline V gene lookup returns CDR1 SNHLY and CDR2 FYNNEI. The CDR3 is 14 residues long. The CDR3 sequence: CAGSPKGGNTEAFF. As DNA, the CDR3 is TGTGCCGGCAGCCCCAAAGGGGGGAACACTGAAGCTTTCTTT.

In DNA, the CDR3 is TGTGCCAGCAGAGGAAGGGACACCAAGCAGTTCTTC. This codes for CASRGRDTKQFF. The rearrangement links TRBV6-2 or TRBV6-3 to TRBJ2-1; D might be TRBD1 (6 bases). Trimming cost V 6 bases and J 11 bases, with 14 bases left between them. From germline, CDR1 is MNHEY and CDR2 SVGEGT. The CDR3 loop spans 12 amino acids.

The chain has TRBV10-2 and TRBJ1-2; weak D call: TRBD1 (5 bases). The germline V gene encodes CDR1 WSHSY and CDR2 SAAADI. This CDR3 spans 14 amino acids. Trimming removed 6 bases at V and 5 bases at J, with 16 bases between. This chain's CDR3 is CASSQEGDSYGYTF. CDR3 DNA sequence: TGCGCCAGCAGCCAAGAAGGTGACAGTTATGGCTACACCTTC.

V and J are TRBV7-9 and TRBJ2-1, with 12 nucleotides matching TRBD2. The J call could be wrong; TRBJ2-5 is a better fit for the DNA end. This CDR3 contains 16 residues. Germline CDR1 reads SEHNR; CDR2 reads FQNEAQ (reference sequence). The CDR3 sequence is CASSSSGRDPAQTQYF. For the CDR3, the DNA is TGTGCCAGCAGCTCTAGCGGGAGGGACCCCGCGCAGACCCAGTACTTC.

This chain links TRBV6-1 with TRBJ1-3; a possible D gene is TRBD1 (6 bases). Germline-derived CDR1 and CDR2 are MNHNS and SASEGT. Trimming shortened V by 6 bases and J by 0 bases, and 12 bases separated the two germline ends. The CDR3 contains 15 residues. The CDR3 DNA reads as TGTGCCAGCAGCATATCAGGGGCCTCTGGAAACACCATATATTTT. It specifies CASSISGASGNTIYF.

This clonotype was counted ten times or more. The V call is TRBV12-3 or TRBV12-4, the J call TRBJ1-1, with no clear D. V was shortened by 6 bases and J by 7 bases, with 15 bases between the two germline ends. The CDR3 totals 13 residues. This CDR3 is CASSTKEGSEAFF. CDR3 nucleotide sequence: TGTGCCAGCAGCACGAAGGAGGGCAGTGAAGCTTTCTTT.

Comment on this clonotype: This clone may be a read error of a much larger clone one base away. The genes are TRBV7-2 and TRBJ1-2; a possible D gene is TRBD1 (6 bases). The CDR3 has 15 residues. Per the germline V gene, CDR1 is SGHTA and CDR2 is FQGNSA. The CDR3 reads CASSTGGRGNYDYTF. CDR3 nucleotides: TGTGCCAGCAGCACAGGCGGCAGGGGAAACTATGACTACACCTTC. Looking up the rest from reference TRBV7-2 and TRBJ1-2 gives the full variable domain: GAGVSQSPSNKVTEKGKDVELRCDPISGHTALYWYRQSLGQGLEFLIYFQGNSAPDKSGLPSDRFSAERTGGSVSTLTIQRTQQEDSAVYLCASSTGGRGNYDYTFGSGTRLTVV.

This sequence joins TRBV7-2 and TRBJ2-7, with 8 bases fitting TRBD2. There are 13 residues in the CDR3. Germline V gives CDR1 SGHTA, CDR2 FQGNSA. The ends lost 6 bases at V and 2 bases at J; junction bases unmatched: 3. The CDR3 here is CASSISGAYEQYF. The CDR3 DNA is TGTGCCAGCAGTATTAGCGGGGCCTACGAGCAGTACTTC.

This clonotype was picked up many times. J is TRBJ2-7 and V is TRBV2; 8 nucleotides match TRBD2. This CDR3 has 13 amino acids. CDR1 and CDR2 (germline): SNHLY, FYNNEI. After removal of 5 bases from V and 4 bases from J, the junction contained 4 bases not matched to a gene. CDR3 DNA: TGTGCCAGCAGTAGCGGGAGAGGGTACGAGCAGTACTTC. The encoded protein is CASSSGRGYEQYF.

There are many counts of this clonotype. The chain has TRBV28 and TRBJ1-6; D not resolved. The germline gives CDR1 MDHEN, CDR2 SYDVKM. This CDR3 has 14 residues. V was shortened by 2 bases and J by 6 bases, with 8 bases between the two germline ends. CDR3 in amino acids: CASSLRGSNSPLHF. CDR3 nucleotide sequence: TGTGCCAGCAGTTTAAGAGGCAGTAATTCACCCCTCCACTTT.

This clonotype was observed a handful of times. This sequence joins TRBV29-1 and TRBJ2-7; D remains unclear. The germline V and J ends were trimmed by 5 bases and 2 bases, with 7 bases remaining between them. The CDR3 spans 11 residues. Looked up from germline, CDR1 is SQVTM and CDR2 is ANQGSEA. The CDR3 DNA follows: TGCAGCGTTTACGTCCCCTACGAGCAGTACTTC. Translated: CSVYVPYEQYF.

The chain has TRBV29-1 and TRBJ1-1; D gene uncertain. Trimming shortened V by 3 bases and J by 11 bases, and 13 bases separated the two germline ends. Per germline, CDR1 SQVTM and CDR2 ANQGSEA. This CDR3 comprises 11 residues. The CDR3 DNA is TGCAGCGTTGAGCGGGGTCTTCGGGCTTTCTTT. It translates to CSVERGLRAFF.

The chain joins TRBV4-2 to TRBJ1-6, with a tentative D call TRBD1 (5 bases). Trimming cost V 0 bases and J 10 bases, with 19 bases left between them. Per the germline V gene, CDR1 is LGHNA and CDR2 is YNFKEQ. The CDR3 contains 17 residues. CDR3 nucleotide sequence: TGTGCCAGCAGCCAAGAATTAACTAGGGACCTTATATCACCCCTCCACTTT. As protein: CASSQELTRDLISPLHF.

J is TRBJ1-2 and V is TRBV12-3 or TRBV12-4; D is perhaps TRBD1 (5 bases). This CDR3 has 14 residues. Trimming shortened V by 5 bases and J by 5 bases, and 15 bases separated the two germline ends. DNA for the CDR3: TGTGCCAGCAGTGTCCGGGACTGGGGGTATGGCTACACCTTC. Translated, it gives CASSVRDWGYGYTF.

This clonotype was counted ten times or more. The chain links TRBV20-1 to TRBJ2-5, with 10 bases that match TRBD1. This CDR3 is 13 amino acids long. Germline V lookup: CDR1 DFQATT, CDR2 SNEGSKA (reference sequence). The V segment lost 6 bases and the J segment 5 bases; nucleotides outside the gene matches: 6. Here the CDR3 DNA reads TGCAGTGCCCCATGGACAGGGGGGGAGACCCAGTACTTC. It encodes CSAPWTGGETQYF.